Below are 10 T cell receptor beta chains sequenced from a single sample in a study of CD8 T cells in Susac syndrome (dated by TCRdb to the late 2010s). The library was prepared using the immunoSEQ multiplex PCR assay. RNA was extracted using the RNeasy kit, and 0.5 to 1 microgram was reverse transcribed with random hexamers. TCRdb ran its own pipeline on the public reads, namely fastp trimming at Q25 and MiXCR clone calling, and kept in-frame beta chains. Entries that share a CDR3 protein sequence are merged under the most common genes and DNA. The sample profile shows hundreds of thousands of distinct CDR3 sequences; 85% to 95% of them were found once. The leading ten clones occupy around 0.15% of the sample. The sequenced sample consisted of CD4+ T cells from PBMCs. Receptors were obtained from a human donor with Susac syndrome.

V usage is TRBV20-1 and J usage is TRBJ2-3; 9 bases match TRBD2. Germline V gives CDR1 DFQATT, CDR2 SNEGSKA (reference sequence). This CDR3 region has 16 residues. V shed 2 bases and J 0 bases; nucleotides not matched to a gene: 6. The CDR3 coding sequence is TGCAGTGCTAGATTGCGGGGGGGCCTTAGCACAGATACGCAGTATTTT. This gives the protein CSARLRGGLSTDTQYF.

The CDR3 is CASSSDLTGGTDTQYF. Written as DNA, the CDR3 is TGTGCCAGCAGCTCAGACCTGACAGGAGGCACAGATACGCAGTATTTT. The chain joins TRBV11-2 to TRBJ2-3; D is perhaps TRBD1 (6 bases). Germline assignment: CDR1 SGHAT and CDR2 FQNNGV. V lost 4 bases and J lost 1, with 15 bases in between. The CDR3 consists of 16 residues.

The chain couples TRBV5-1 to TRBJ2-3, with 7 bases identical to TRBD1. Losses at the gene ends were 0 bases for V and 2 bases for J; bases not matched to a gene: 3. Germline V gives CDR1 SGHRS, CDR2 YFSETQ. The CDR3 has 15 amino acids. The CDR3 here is CASSLVTGVTDTQYF. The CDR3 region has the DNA TGCGCCAGCAGCTTGGTCACAGGGGTCACAGATACGCAGTATTTT.

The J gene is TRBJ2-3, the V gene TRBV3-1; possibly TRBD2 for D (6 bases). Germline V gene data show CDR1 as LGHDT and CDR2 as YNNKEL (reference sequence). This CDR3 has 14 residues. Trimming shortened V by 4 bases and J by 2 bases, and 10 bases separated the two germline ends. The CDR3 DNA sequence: TGTGCCAGCAGCCTTGTAGCGGCCACAGATACGCAGTATTTT. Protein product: CASSLVAATDTQYF.

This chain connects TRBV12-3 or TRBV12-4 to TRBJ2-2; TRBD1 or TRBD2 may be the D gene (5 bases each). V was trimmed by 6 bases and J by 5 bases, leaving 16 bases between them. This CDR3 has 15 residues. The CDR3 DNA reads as TGTGCCAGCAGGCCGATGAGGGGCCGAACCGGGGAGCTGTTTTTT. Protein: CASRPMRGRTGELFF.

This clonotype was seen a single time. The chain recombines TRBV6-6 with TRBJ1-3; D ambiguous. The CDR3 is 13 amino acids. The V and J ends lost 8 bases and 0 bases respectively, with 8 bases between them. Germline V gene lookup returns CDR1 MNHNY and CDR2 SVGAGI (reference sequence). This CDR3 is CASGGSSGNTIYF. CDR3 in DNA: TGTGCCAGCGGCGGGTCCTCTGGAAACACCATATATTTT.

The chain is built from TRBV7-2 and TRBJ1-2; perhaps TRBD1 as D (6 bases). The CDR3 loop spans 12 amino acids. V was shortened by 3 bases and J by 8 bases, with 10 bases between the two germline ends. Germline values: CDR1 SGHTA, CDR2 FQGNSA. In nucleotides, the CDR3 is TGTGCCAGCAGCTTGGACAGACAAGGCTACACCTTC. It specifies CASSLDRQGYTF.

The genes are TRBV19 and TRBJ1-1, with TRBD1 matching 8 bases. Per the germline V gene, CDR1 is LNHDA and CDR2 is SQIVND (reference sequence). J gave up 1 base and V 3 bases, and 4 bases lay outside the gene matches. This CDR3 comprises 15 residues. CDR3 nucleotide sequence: TGTGCCAGTAGTATTGGGACAGGTGGGAACACTGAAGCTTTCTTT. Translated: CASSIGTGGNTEAFF.

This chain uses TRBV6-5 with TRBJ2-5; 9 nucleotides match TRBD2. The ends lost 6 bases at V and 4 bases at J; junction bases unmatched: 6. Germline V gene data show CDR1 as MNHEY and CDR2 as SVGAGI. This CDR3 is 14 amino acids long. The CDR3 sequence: CASSRTSVGETQYF. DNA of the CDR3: TGTGCCAGCAGCCGGACTAGCGTAGGAGAGACCCAGTACTTC.

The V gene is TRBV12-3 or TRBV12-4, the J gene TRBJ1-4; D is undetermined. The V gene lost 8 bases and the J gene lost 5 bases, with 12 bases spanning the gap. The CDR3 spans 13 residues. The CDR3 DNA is TGTGCCAGCGGACGGAGGAACAATGAAAAACTGTTTTTT. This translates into CASGRRNNEKLFF.